The 22 T cell receptor beta chains below come from one sample, sequenced in a study of blood T cell repertoires in COVID-19. The table came from immunoSEQ multiplex PCR; TCRdb's copy has only in-frame clones and leaves some out. This repertoire shows more than 50,000 clones, almost 90% found once; its top ten account for around 13%. Material for sequencing was peripheral blood. The receptors derive from a man in his sixties with active COVID-19.

This clone appeared once. CDR3 bases: TGTGCCAGCTCACCGGAGGGGCTTCAAGGCAATGAGCAGTTCTTC. Protein sequence: CASSPEGLQGNEQFF. The rearrangement links TRBV18 to TRBJ2-1; D is perhaps TRBD2 (6 bases). Germline V gene lookup returns CDR1 KGHSH and CDR2 LQKENI. The CDR3 totals 15 residues. Trimming cost V 3 bases and J 6 bases, with 15 bases left between them. Together with reference TRBV18 and TRBJ2-1, the CDR3 gives the full variable domain: NAGVMQNPRHLVRRRGQEARLRCSPMKGHSHVYWYRQLPEEGLKFMVYLQKENIIDESGMPKERFSAEFPKEGPSILRIQQVVRGDSAAYFCASSPEGLQGNEQFFGPGTRLTVL.

The chain is built from TRBV7-2 and TRBJ1-5, with 7 bases lining up with TRBD1. CDR3 length: 17 amino acids. The V and J ends lost 5 bases and 0 bases, in that order; junction bases with no gene match: 10. Germline V gene data show CDR1 as SGHTA and CDR2 as FQGNSA. CDR3 sequence: CASSAFPRGDSNQPQHF. The CDR3 region has the DNA TGTGCCAGCAGCGCCTTCCCCAGGGGGGATAGCAATCAGCCCCAGCATTTT.

This chain uses TRBV29-1 with TRBJ2-3; 12 bases fit TRBD1. This CDR3 is 16 amino acids long. V gave up 0 bases and J gave up 4 bases; unmatched junction bases: 5. CDR1 and CDR2 (germline): SQVTM, ANQGSEA. In DNA form, the CDR3 reads TGCAGCGTTGAAGAGAGGGGACAGGGGGCGGCAGATACGCAGTATTTT. Protein: CSVEERGQGAADTQYF.

The sample holds one count of this clone. This sequence joins TRBV6-1 and TRBJ2-1; maybe TRBD2 (6 bases). Trimming shortened V by 1 base and J by 3 bases, and 10 bases separated the two germline ends. Germline V lookup: CDR1 MNHNS, CDR2 SASEGT. CDR3 length equals 15 residues. The CDR3 DNA sequence: TGTGCCAGCAGTGAAGGTGGGGACTTCTACAATGAGCAGTTCTTC. Amino acids: CASSEGGDFYNEQFF.

V usage is TRBV3-1 (or the pseudogene TRBV3-2) and J usage is TRBJ1-5; no clear D gene. Between the trimmed V and J ends, which lost 1 base and 7 bases, there was a span of 5 bases. The CDR3 is 12 amino acids. Per germline, CDR1 LGHDT and CDR2 YNNKEL (reference sequence). The CDR3 is CASSQGEQPQHF. The CDR3 DNA reads TGTGCCAGCAGCCAAGGCGAACAGCCCCAGCATTTT.

Here the CDR3 reads CASIDRGSSNYGYTF. Written as DNA, the CDR3 is TGTGCCAGCATCGACAGGGGAAGCTCTAACTATGGCTACACCTTC. This sequence joins TRBV7-9 and TRBJ1-2; 8 bases are a match to TRBD1. This CDR3 is 15 amino acids long. CDR1 is SEHNR and CDR2 is FQNEAQ in the germline V gene (reference sequence). The J segment lost 0 bases and the V segment lost 7 bases, leaving 7 bases of the junction unmatched.

In its sample, this clone was seen once. This chain connects TRBV7-2 to TRBJ2-7; the D gene is possibly TRBD2 (6 bases). The V end lost 6 bases, the J end lost 4 bases, and 22 bases lay between the germline ends. The CDR3 is made up of 16 amino acids. Germline CDR1 is SGHTA and CDR2 is FQGNSA. Here the CDR3 reads CASSSLAGMSPYEQYF. In DNA, the CDR3 is TGTGCCAGCAGTTCCCTGGCGGGGATGTCTCCGTACGAGCAGTACTTC.

V gene TRBV24-1 combines with J gene TRBJ2-3, with no clear D. Trimming shortened V by 3 bases and J by 0 bases, and 3 bases separated the two germline ends. The length of the CDR3 is 13 residues. Germline CDR1 is KGHDR and CDR2 is SFDVKD. The CDR3 nucleotides are TGTGCCACCAGTGATCTGAGCACAGATACGCAGTATTTT. Its protein product is CATSDLSTDTQYF.

This clone was seen a single time. CDR3 in DNA: TGTGCCAGCAGTCCACTCTCCAGGGTTTTAGGCACTGAAGCTTTCTTT. This gives the protein CASSPLSRVLGTEAFF. The chain joins TRBV28 to TRBJ1-1; D might be TRBD1 (5 bases). CDR3 length equals 16 residues. Trimming left V 5 bases short and J 4 bases short, with 20 bases between. Germline CDR1 reads MDHEN; CDR2 reads SYDVKM.

The V and J genes are TRBV20-1 and TRBJ2-7; maybe TRBD2 (5 bases). The germline V and J ends were trimmed by 3 bases and 0 bases, with 12 bases remaining between them. This CDR3 comprises 14 residues. The germline gives CDR1 DFQATT, CDR2 SNEGSKA (reference sequence). The CDR3 nucleotides are TGCAGTGCTAGTCGTCTAGCTGTCTCCTACGAGCAGTACTTC. It specifies CSASRLAVSYEQYF.

This clone turned up a few times. The chain uses TRBV9 and TRBJ1-5; D not certain. Germline values: CDR1 SGDLS, CDR2 YYNGEE. This CDR3 spans 15 amino acids. The V gene lost 4 bases and the J gene lost 6 bases, with 17 bases spanning the gap. The CDR3 nucleotides are TGTGCCAGCAGCCCCTTTGACACGGCTGGTCAGCCCCAGCATTTT. It specifies CASSPFDTAGQPQHF. Full variable domain (rest looked up from reference TRBV9 and TRBJ1-5): DSGVTQTPKHLITATGQRVTLRCSPRSGDLSVYWYQQSLDQGLQFLIQYYNGEERAKGNILERFSAQQFPDLHSELNLSSLELGDSALYFCASSPFDTAGQPQHFGDGTRLSIL.

The chain has TRBV5-1 and TRBJ1-2, with D uncertain. Between the trimmed V and J ends, which lost 4 bases and 5 bases, there was a span of 12 bases. The CDR3 length is 13 residues. Germline V CDR1 and CDR2: SGHRS, YFSETQ. The DNA of the CDR3 is TGCGCCAGCAGCCGAGGCGTCATTTATGGCTACACCTTC. It encodes CASSRGVIYGYTF.

This clone was seen a single time. This chain uses TRBV6-1 with TRBJ1-2; possible D gene TRBD1, 5 bases. This CDR3 has 16 residues. Between the trimmed V and J ends, which lost 1 base and 8 bases, there was a span of 20 bases. Germline CDR1 reads MNHNS; CDR2 reads SASEGT. The CDR3: CASSEEGGAFMGGYTF. CDR3 DNA sequence: TGTGCCAGCAGTGAAGAAGGAGGGGCCTTTATGGGAGGCTACACCTTC.

The chain employs TRBV6-5 and TRBJ2-3; 8 bases fit TRBD2. Germline V CDR1 and CDR2: MNHEY, SVGAGI. The V gene end was trimmed by 0 bases and the J gene end by 2 bases; junction bases not matched to a gene: 4. The length of the CDR3 is 16 residues. CDR3 region: CASSYSWRGATDTQYF. DNA of the CDR3: TGTGCCAGCAGTTACTCATGGCGGGGGGCCACAGATACGCAGTATTTT.

This chain connects TRBV10-1 to TRBJ1-2, with a weak D call TRBD1 (6 bases). The V and J ends lost 3 bases and 8 bases respectively, with 7 bases between them. The CDR3 is 11 amino acids. Germline lookup yields CDR1 WNHNN and CDR2 SYGVQD (reference sequence). CDR3 region: CASSDGQGYTF. In DNA, the CDR3 is TGCGCCAGCAGTGACGGACAGGGCTACACCTTC.

This clone was seen only a few times. The V gene is TRBV6-2 or TRBV6-3, the J gene TRBJ1-1; maybe TRBD1 (6 bases). V lost 6 bases, J lost 4 bases, and 18 bases lay in between. Per germline, CDR1 MNHEY and CDR2 SVGEGT. The CDR3 consists of 15 residues. The CDR3, as DNA: TGTGCCAGCAGCTCCGGGCAGGGGTGGACCACTGAAGCTTTCTTT. The encoded protein is CASSSGQGWTTEAFF.

The chain employs TRBV15 and TRBJ2-2; D unclear. Germline CDR1 is LNHNV and CDR2 is YYDKDF (reference sequence). The CDR3 sequence is 14 residues long. V lost 0 bases and J lost 5, with 7 bases in between. The CDR3: CATSRDVRTGELFF. DNA for the CDR3: TGTGCCACCAGCAGAGATGTGAGGACCGGGGAGCTGTTTTTT.

This clone showed up just once. The genes are TRBV28 and TRBJ1-5; D is unclear. Trimming cost V 3 bases and J 4 bases, with 4 bases left between them. CDR1 MDHEN and CDR2 SYDVKM come from the germline V gene. This CDR3 has 12 amino acids. The CDR3 region is CASSLENQPQHF. The CDR3 nucleotides are TGTGCCAGCAGTTTGGAGAATCAGCCCCAGCATTTT.

The gene calls are TRBV6-2 or TRBV6-3 and TRBJ2-1, with 10 bases aligning to TRBD2. This CDR3 region has 19 residues. CDR1 is MNHEY and CDR2 is SVGEGT in the germline V gene. Trimming removed 6 bases from V and 0 bases from J; junction bases left unmatched: 14. The CDR3 loop is CASSFVLAGRIGSYNEQFF. The CDR3 DNA reads TGTGCCAGCAGCTTTGTACTAGCGGGAAGGATCGGCTCCTACAATGAGCAGTTCTTC.

The V and J genes are TRBV5-1 and TRBJ2-6; 10 positions agree with TRBD1. V gave up 1 base and J gave up 0 bases; unmatched junction bases: 7. The CDR3 has 19 residues. Looked up from germline, CDR1 is SGHRS and CDR2 is YFSETQ. Here the CDR3 DNA reads TGCGCCAGCAGCTTGACCGGGACAGGGGCACTCTCTGGGGCCAACGTCCTGACTTTC. Protein sequence: CASSLTGTGALSGANVLTF.

The sample holds one count of this clone. The chain is built from TRBV9 and TRBJ2-1; no firm D call. The CDR3 is made up of 14 amino acids. Deletions cut 1 base from V and 6 bases from J, with 11 bases between. CDR1 is SGDLS, CDR2 YYNGEE, per germline. In nucleotides, the CDR3 is TGTGCCAGCAGCGTATTCCTGAACACCAATGAGCAGTTCTTC. The encoded protein is CASSVFLNTNEQFF.

The V call is TRBV7-9, the J call TRBJ2-5; D not resolved. The length of the CDR3 is 14 residues. Trimming pared 0 bases from V and 5 bases from J, leaving 10 bases between. In germline, CDR1 is SEHNR, CDR2 FQNEAQ (reference sequence). In DNA, the CDR3 is TGTGCCAGCAGCTTAGCGGGCAGAATCGAGACCCAGTACTTC. It is translated as CASSLAGRIETQYF.